Listed here are 15 T cell receptor beta chains from one sample, sequenced in a study of OX40 agonist ivuxolimab in advanced cancers. The method was immunoSEQ multiplex PCR; TCRdb's version includes in-frame clones alone and lacks a portion of them. The table has roughly 60,000 clones, less than 90% seen once. Sequencing used CD4+ or CD8+ T cells sorted from blood, obtained in a trial of the OX40 agonist ivuxolimab. The receptors were sampled from an adult with an advanced solid tumor such as melanoma, head and neck, liver or kidney cancer.

The chain recombines TRBV5-4 with TRBJ2-5; 9 nucleotides match TRBD2. From germline, CDR1 is SGHNT and CDR2 YYREEE (reference sequence). The CDR3 totals 16 residues. V lost 2 bases, J lost 2 bases, and 7 bases stayed unmatched. CDR3 DNA sequence: TGTGCCAGCAGCTTTAGGAGCGGGGGGCCTCAAGAGACCCAGTACTTC. It specifies CASSFRSGGPQETQYF. Full variable domain (missing parts from reference TRBV5-4 and TRBJ2-5): ETGVTQSPTHLIKTRGQQVTLRCSSQSGHNTVSWYQQALGQGPQFIFQYYREEENGRGNFPPRFSGLQFPNYSSELNVNALELDDSALYLCASSFRSGGPQETQYFGPGTRLLVL.

The chain links TRBV5-6 to TRBJ1-1; TRBD1 agrees at 10 bases. The germline V gene encodes CDR1 SGHDT and CDR2 YYEEEE. The CDR3 length is 13 residues. The trim removed 4 bases at V and 4 bases at J, leaving 1 base unmatched. CDR3: CASSRTGGTEAFF. The CDR3 bases are TGTGCCAGCAGCAGGACAGGGGGCACTGAAGCTTTCTTT.

The chain joins TRBV14 to TRBJ2-1; TRBD2 matches at 8 bases. The V segment lost 4 bases and the J segment 4 bases; nucleotides outside the gene matches: 9. Per germline, CDR1 SGHDN and CDR2 FVKESK. The CDR3 covers 16 residues. The CDR3 loop is CASSPIAGKEYNEQFF. The CDR3 DNA is TGTGCCAGCAGCCCGATAGCGGGGAAAGAATACAATGAGCAGTTCTTC.

The rearrangement uses TRBV18 and TRBJ1-5, with D possibly matching TRBD1 (5 bases). This CDR3 comprises 15 residues. Per the germline V gene, CDR1 is KGHSH and CDR2 is LQKENI. Deletions cut 3 bases from V and 6 bases from J, with 15 bases between. In DNA, the CDR3 is TGTGCCAGCTCACCGCTCCAGGGTTGGGGTCAGCCCCAGCATTTT. As protein: CASSPLQGWGQPQHF.

This clone has a single count. J is TRBJ1-6 and V is TRBV5-4; D perhaps matches TRBD1 (5 bases). CDR3 length: 17 residues. Trimming removed 4 bases from V and 9 bases from J, with 23 bases in between. Germline CDR1 and CDR2: SGHNT and YYREEE (reference sequence). CDR3 region: CASSKDKERQLSSPLHF. As DNA, the CDR3 is TGTGCCAGCAGCAAGGACAAGGAGAGGCAGTTGAGTTCACCCCTCCACTTT.

V is TRBV21-1 and J is TRBJ1-3; the table's D call of TRBD1 was not tested on the DNA. TRBV21-1 has pseudogene status. The CDR3 is 17 residues long. The CDR3 bases are TGTGCCAGCAGCATGGAACCGGGACAGGGGACTGGAAACACCATATATTTT. Amino acid sequence: CASSMEPGQGTGNTIYF.

CDR3: CASSFAGVNYEQFF. CDR3 DNA: TGTGCCAGCAGCTTTGCGGGAGTTAACTATGAGCAGTTCTTC. The chain couples TRBV7-2 to TRBJ2-1, with TRBD2 matching over 7 bases. J lost 8 bases, V lost 3 bases, and 7 bases had no gene match. The CDR3 sequence is 14 residues long. The V gene's germline CDR1 is SGHTA and CDR2 FQGNSA.

This sequence joins TRBV30 and TRBJ1-2; possibly TRBD1 for D (5 bases). Trimming left V 4 bases short and J 3 bases short, with 15 bases between. The CDR3 extends over 14 amino acids. CDR1 and CDR2 from the germline V gene are GTSNPN and SVGIG (reference sequence). The CDR3 loop is CAWIVRGSYYGYTF. CDR3 DNA sequence: TGTGCCTGGATAGTGCGGGGCTCTTACTATGGCTACACCTTC.

This clone was counted a few times. The rearrangement uses TRBV9 and TRBJ2-2; D may match TRBD1 or TRBD2 (6 bases each). Germline lookup yields CDR1 SGDLS and CDR2 YYNGEE. Trimming pared 0 bases from V and 6 bases from J, leaving 15 bases between. The CDR3 is 16 amino acids. The CDR3 DNA sequence: TGTGCCAGCAGCGTAGGAAGGGGGGTAGTGTCCGGGGAGCTGTTTTTT. It is translated as CASSVGRGVVSGELFF.

The rearrangement uses TRBV4-1 and TRBJ1-2; TRBD1 matches 9 bases. Per germline, CDR1 MGHRA and CDR2 YSYEKL. The CDR3 consists of 18 residues. V shed 0 bases, J shed 6 bases, and the junction held 14 bases outside the gene matches. The CDR3 protein is CASSQDPLSGTGQDGYTF. As DNA, the CDR3 is TGCGCCAGCAGCCAAGACCCGTTATCCGGGACAGGGCAAGATGGCTACACCTTC.

The J gene is TRBJ2-7, the V gene TRBV5-1; 8 nucleotides line up with TRBD2. Trimming removed 5 bases from V and 6 bases from J; junction bases left unmatched: 10. The CDR3 runs 14 residues. The germline CDR1 and CDR2 sequences are SGHRS and YFSETQ. The CDR3 DNA reads as TGCGCCAGCAGTAGGGAACTAGCGGTTTTCGAGCAGTACTTC. Translated: CASSRELAVFEQYF. Filled out from reference TRBV5-1 and TRBJ2-7, the complete variable domain reads KAGVTQTPRYLIKTRGQQVTLSCSPISGHRSVSWYQQTPGQGLQFLFEYFSETQRNKGNFPGRFSGRQFSNSRSEMNVSTLELGDSALYLCASSRELAVFEQYFGPGTRLTVT.

Written as DNA, the CDR3 is TGTGCCAGCATCGCGGGACTTAGCCGGGAGACCCAGTACTTC. This translates into CASIAGLSRETQYF. V is TRBV6-1 and J is TRBJ2-5; tentatively, D is TRBD2 (6 bases). The CDR3 is 14 amino acids. Trimming removed 7 bases from V and 5 bases from J, with 17 bases in between. CDR1 is MNHNS, CDR2 SASEGT, per germline.

V is TRBV7-6 and J is TRBJ1-5; D is perhaps TRBD1 (6 bases). V was trimmed by 5 bases and J by 4 bases, leaving 15 bases between them. Germline CDR1 and CDR2: SGHVS and FNYEAQ. CDR3 length: 15 amino acids. CDR3 loop: CASSAGTTFNQPQHF. The CDR3 DNA is TGTGCCAGCAGCGCCGGGACAACTTTTAATCAGCCCCAGCATTTT.

The rearrangement uses TRBV15 and TRBJ2-5, with D perhaps matching TRBD1 (6 bases). The CDR3 length is 13 residues. From germline, CDR1 is LNHNV and CDR2 YYDKDF (reference sequence). The V end was cut by 3 bases, the J end by 4 bases, with 9 bases between. As DNA, the CDR3 is TGTGCCACCAGCAGGGCCAGGGGAGAGACCCAGTACTTC. Protein: CATSRARGETQYF. The variable domain in full, with the rest retrieved from reference TRBV15 and TRBJ2-5, is DAMVIQNPRYQVTQFGKPVTLSCSQTLNHNVMYWYQQKSSQAPKLLFHYYDKDFNNEADTPDNFQSRRPNTSFCFLDIRSPGLGDTAMYLCATSRARGETQYFGPGTRLLVL.

This clone was observed a few times. The genes are TRBV19 and TRBJ1-3; 7 nucleotides align to TRBD1. Germline trimming cut 8 bases from V and 2 bases from J; bases unmatched to any gene: 6. The germline V gene encodes CDR1 LNHDA and CDR2 SQIVND (reference sequence). The length of the CDR3 is 14 residues. CDR3 DNA sequence: TGTGCCAGTTCCCCCGGGACAGCTGGAAACACCATATATTTT. It encodes CASSPGTAGNTIYF.